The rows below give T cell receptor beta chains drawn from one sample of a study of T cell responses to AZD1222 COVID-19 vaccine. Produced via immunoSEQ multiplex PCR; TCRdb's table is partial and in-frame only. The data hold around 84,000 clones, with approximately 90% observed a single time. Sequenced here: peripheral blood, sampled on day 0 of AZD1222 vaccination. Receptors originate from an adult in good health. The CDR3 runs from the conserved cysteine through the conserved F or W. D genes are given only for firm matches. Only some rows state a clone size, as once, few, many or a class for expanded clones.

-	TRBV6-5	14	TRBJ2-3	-	TGTGCCAGCCGGGACACCCCGGAGACAGATACGCAGTATTTT	CASRDTPETDTQYF
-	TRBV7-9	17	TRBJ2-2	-	TGTGCCAGCAGCTTAAGAACGGCCGGATATGGGACCGGGGAGCTGTTTTTT	CASSLRTAGYGTGELFF
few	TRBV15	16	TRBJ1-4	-	TGTGCCACCAGCAGAGATCTCGGTAGCGGTAATGAAAAACTGTTTTTT	CATSRDLGSGNEKLFF
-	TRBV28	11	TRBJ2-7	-	TGTGCCAGCAGAAGGATCCACGAGCAGTACTTC	CASRRIHEQYF
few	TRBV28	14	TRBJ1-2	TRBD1	TGTGCCAGCAGACGGACAGGGGGCGACTATGGCTACACCTTC	CASRRTGGDYGYTF
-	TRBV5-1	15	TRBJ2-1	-	TGCGCCAGCAGCTTGGCCCCGAACCTCTTCAATGAGCAGTTCTTC	CASSLAPNLFNEQFF
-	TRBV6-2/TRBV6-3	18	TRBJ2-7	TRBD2	TGTGCCAGCAGTTACATTCCGGGACTAGCGGGAGGAGCCTACGAGCAGTACTTC	CASSYIPGLAGGAYEQYF
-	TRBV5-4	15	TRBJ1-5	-	TGTGCCAGCAGCCTTGATGGGACGAGCAATCAGCCCCAGCATTTT	CASSLDGTSNQPQHF
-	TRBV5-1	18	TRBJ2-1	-	TGCGCCAGCAGCTTGGCCAGGGGCGGGGCGGGAACCTACAATGAGCAGTTCTTC	CASSLARGGAGTYNEQFF
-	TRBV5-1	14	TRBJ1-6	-	TGCGCCAGCAGCTTGAACGAAGGGAGTTCACCCCTCCACTTT	CASSLNEGSSPLHF
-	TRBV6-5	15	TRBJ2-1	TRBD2	TGTGCCAGCAGCGCCATGGGACTAGCTCTCAAGGAGCAGTTCTTC	CASSAMGLALKEQFF
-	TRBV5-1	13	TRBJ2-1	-	TGCGCCAGCAGCTTGGAACTCTTCAATGAGCAGTTCTTC	CASSLELFNEQFF
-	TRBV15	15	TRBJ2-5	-	TGTGCCACCAGCAGAGATCGGGGCGAACAAGAGACCCAGTACTTC	CATSRDRGEQETQYF
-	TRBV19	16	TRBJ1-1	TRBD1	TGTGCCAGTAGTATAGACCCAGGGGGAGTAGACACTGAAGCTTTCTTT	CASSIDPGGVDTEAFF
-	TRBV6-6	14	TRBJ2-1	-	TGTGCCAGCAGTTACCCTGCAGTGTACAATGAGCAGTTCTTC	CASSYPAVYNEQFF
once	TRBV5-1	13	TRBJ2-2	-	TGCGCCAGCAGCTTTCAGGGCACCGGGGAGCTGTTTTTT	CASSFQGTGELFF
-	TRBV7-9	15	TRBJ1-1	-	TGTGCCAGCAGCCCCAGACAGTCCACGGTCACTGAAGCTTTCTTT	CASSPRQSTVTEAFF
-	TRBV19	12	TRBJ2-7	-	TGTGCCAGTAGTATAAGCGCCCACGAGCAGTACTTC	CASSISAHEQYF
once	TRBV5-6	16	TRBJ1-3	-	TGTGCCAGCAGCTTGCTTCAGGGGCTCTCTGGAAACACCATATATTTT	CASSLLQGLSGNTIYF
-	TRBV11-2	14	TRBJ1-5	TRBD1	TGTGCCAGCAGCGTGGACAGGGGAGGTCAGCCCCAGCATTTT	CASSVDRGGQPQHF
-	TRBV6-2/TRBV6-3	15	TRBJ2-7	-	TGTGCCAGCAGTTACGTACAGAGGGGATTTCTGGAGCAGTACTTC	CASSYVQRGFLEQYF
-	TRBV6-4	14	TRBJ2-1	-	TGTGCCAGCCGTAGACAGGTGGGGTACAATGAGCAGTTCTTC	CASRRQVGYNEQFF
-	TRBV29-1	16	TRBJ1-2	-	TGCAGCGTTGAAGGTACCGCAGGGCGGAATAACTATGGCTACACCTTC	CSVEGTAGRNNYGYTF
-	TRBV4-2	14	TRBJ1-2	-	TGTGCCAGCAGCCAAGGGACAGCAAACTATGGCTACACCTTC	CASSQGTANYGYTF
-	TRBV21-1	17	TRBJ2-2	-	TGTGCCAGCAGCAAAAAAGGGGGCAGGGAGGAGACCGGGGAGCTGTTTTTT	CASSKKGGREETGELFF
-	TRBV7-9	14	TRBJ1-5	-	TGTGCCAGCAGCTCGCGTGAAGTCAATCAGCCCCAGCATTTT	CASSSREVNQPQHF
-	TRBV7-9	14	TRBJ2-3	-	TGTGCCAGCAGCCTCGGGACGGCCGCAGATACGCAGTATTTT	CASSLGTAADTQYF
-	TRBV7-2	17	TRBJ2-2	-	TGTGCCAGCAGCTTAGTACCTAGCGTCGCGAACACCGGGGAGCTGTTTTTT	CASSLVPSVANTGELFF
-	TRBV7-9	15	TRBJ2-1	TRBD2	TGTGCCAGCAGCCCTAGACTAGCGGGAGTCAATGAGCAGTTCTTC	CASSPRLAGVNEQFF
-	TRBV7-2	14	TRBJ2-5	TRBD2	TGTGCCAGCAGCCCGGGACTAGCTGGGGAGACCCAGTACTTC	CASSPGLAGETQYF
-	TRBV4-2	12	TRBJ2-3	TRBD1	TGTGCCAGCAGCCAGACCCGGGACAGGGTATATTTT	CASSQTRDRVYF
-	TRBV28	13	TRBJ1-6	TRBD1	TGTGCCCACAGGGGGGTTTATAATTCACCCCTCCACTTT	CAHRGVYNSPLHF
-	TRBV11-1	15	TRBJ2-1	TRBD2	TGTGCCAGCAGACTGGGACTAGCGGACTACAATGAGCAGTTCTTC	CASRLGLADYNEQFF
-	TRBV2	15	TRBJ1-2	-	TGTGCCAGCAGCCCGTGGGGTCTAACTAACTATGGCTACACCTTC	CASSPWGLTNYGYTF
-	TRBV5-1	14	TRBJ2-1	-	TGCGCCAGCTCCCGGCCCATCGGGACAAATGAGCAGTTCTTC	CASSRPIGTNEQFF
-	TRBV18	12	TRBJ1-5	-	TGTGCCAGCTCACAGGGGAATCAGCCCCAGCATTTT	CASSQGNQPQHF
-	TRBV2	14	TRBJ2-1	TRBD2	TGTGCCAGCAGTGGAACTAGCGGGAGCAATGAGCAGTTCTTC	CASSGTSGSNEQFF
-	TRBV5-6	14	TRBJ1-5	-	TGTGCCAGCAGCTTGGGGAGGGCAGGGCAGCCCCAGCATTTT	CASSLGRAGQPQHF
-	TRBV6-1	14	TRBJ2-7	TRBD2	TGTGCCAGCAGTGAAACTAGCGGGATTTACGAGCAGTACTTC	CASSETSGIYEQYF
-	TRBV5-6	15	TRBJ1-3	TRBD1	TGTGCCAGCAGCTCTCCCTGGGACAGGGTGGACACCATATATTTT	CASSSPWDRVDTIYF
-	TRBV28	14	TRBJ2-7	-	TGTGCCAGCGTGAACGGGGGTGGGGCCTACGAGCAGTACTTC	CASVNGGGAYEQYF
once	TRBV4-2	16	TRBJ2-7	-	TGTGCCAGCAGCCAAGGGGCTACCGGGCCCCCCTACGAGCAGTACTTC	CASSQGATGPPYEQYF
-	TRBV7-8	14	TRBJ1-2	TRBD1	TGTGCCAGCACCCTAGGGGGGACAGCCTATGGCTACACCTTC	CASTLGGTAYGYTF
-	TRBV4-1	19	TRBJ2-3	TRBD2	TGCGCCAGCAGCGAATCCGACTCTCGGGCTAGCGGTCCCACAGATACGCAGTATTTT	CASSESDSRASGPTDTQYF
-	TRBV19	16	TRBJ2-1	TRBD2	TGTGCCAGTAGTATCTCAACTAGCGGGAGGGCGGATGAGCAGTTCTTC	CASSISTSGRADEQFF
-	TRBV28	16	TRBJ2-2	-	TGTGCCAGCAGTTTAGTCGGAGGGGTACCAACCGGGGAGCTGTTTTTT	CASSLVGGVPTGELFF
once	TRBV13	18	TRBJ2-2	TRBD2	TGTGCCAGCAGCTCCCCTACTAGCGGGAGGGCCGGTGGCGGGGAGCTGTTTTTT	CASSSPTSGRAGGGELFF
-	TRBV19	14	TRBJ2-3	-	TGTGCCAGTAGTACCCCCCAGGGTTCCCATACGCAGTATTTT	CASSTPQGSHTQYF